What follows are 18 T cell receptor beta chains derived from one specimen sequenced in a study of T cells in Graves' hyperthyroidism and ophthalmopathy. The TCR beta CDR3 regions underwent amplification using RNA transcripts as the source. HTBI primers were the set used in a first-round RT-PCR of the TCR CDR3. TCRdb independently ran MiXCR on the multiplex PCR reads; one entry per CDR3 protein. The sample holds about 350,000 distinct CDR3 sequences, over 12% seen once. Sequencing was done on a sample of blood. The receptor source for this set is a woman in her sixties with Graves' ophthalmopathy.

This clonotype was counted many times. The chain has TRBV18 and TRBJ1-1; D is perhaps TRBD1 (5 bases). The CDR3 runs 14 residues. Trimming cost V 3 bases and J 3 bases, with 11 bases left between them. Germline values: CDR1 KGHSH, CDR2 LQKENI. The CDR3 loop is CASSPLQGYTEAFF. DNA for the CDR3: TGTGCCAGCTCACCTCTTCAGGGTTACACTGAAGCTTTCTTT. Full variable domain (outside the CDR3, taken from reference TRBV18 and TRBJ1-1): NAGVMQNPRHLVRRRGQEARLRCSPMKGHSHVYWYRQLPEEGLKFMVYLQKENIIDESGMPKERFSAEFPKEGPSILRIQQVVRGDSAAYFCASSPLQGYTEAFFGQGTRLTVV.

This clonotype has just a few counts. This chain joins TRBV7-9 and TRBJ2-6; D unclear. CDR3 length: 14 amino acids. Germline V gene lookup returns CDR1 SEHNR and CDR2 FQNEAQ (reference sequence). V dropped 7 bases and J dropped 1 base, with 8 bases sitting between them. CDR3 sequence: CASTLGSGANVLTF. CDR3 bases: TGTGCCAGCACCCTCGGGTCTGGGGCCAACGTCCTGACTTTC.

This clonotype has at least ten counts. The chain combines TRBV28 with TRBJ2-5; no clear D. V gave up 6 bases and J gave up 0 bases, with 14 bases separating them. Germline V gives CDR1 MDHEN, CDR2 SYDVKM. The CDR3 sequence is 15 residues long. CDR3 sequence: CASRTPSNYQETQYF. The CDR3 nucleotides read TGTGCCAGCAGGACCCCTTCCAACTACCAAGAGACCCAGTACTTC.

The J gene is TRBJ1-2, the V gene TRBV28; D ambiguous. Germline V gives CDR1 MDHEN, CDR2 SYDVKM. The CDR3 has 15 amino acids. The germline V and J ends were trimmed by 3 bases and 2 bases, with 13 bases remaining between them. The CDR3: CASSLGRLLNYGYTF. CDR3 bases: TGTGCCAGCAGTTTGGGGAGACTTTTGAACTATGGCTACACCTTC.

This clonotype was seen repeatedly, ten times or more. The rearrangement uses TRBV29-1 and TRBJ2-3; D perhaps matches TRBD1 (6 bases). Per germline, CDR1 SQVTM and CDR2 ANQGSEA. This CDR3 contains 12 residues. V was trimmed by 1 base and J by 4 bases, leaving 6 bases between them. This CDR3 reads CSVEAGADTQYF. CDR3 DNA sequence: TGCAGCGTTGAAGCAGGGGCAGATACGCAGTATTTT.

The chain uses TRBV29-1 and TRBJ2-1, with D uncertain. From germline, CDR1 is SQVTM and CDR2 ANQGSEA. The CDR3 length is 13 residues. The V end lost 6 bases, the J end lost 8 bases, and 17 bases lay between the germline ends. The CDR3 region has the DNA TGCAGCGTGTTAGTCTTGCTTGGCCATGAGCAGTTCTTC. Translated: CSVLVLLGHEQFF.

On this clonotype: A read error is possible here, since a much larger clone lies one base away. CDR3 amino acids: CSATPGTVTDTQYF. CDR3 sequence (DNA): TGCAGTGCTACCCCCGGAACGGTCACAGATACGCAGTATTTT. This sequence joins TRBV20-1 and TRBJ2-3; the D is unclear. Trimming cost V 4 bases and J 2 bases, with 13 bases left between them. The CDR3 is made up of 14 amino acids. Looked up from germline, CDR1 is DFQATT and CDR2 is SNEGSKA (reference sequence).

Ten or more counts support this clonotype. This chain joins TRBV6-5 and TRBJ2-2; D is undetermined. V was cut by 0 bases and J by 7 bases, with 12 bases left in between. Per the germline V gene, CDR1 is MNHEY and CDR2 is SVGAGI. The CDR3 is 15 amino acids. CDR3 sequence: CASSYSGSRGGELFF. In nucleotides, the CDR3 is TGTGCCAGCAGTTACTCCGGGTCTAGAGGCGGGGAGCTGTTTTTT.

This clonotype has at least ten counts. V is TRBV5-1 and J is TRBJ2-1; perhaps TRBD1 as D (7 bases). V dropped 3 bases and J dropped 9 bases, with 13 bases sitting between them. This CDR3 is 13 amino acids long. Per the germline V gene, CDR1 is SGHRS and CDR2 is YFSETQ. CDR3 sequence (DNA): TGCGCCAGCAGCTCCAGGGGGGTCCCTGAGCAGTTCTTC. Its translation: CASSSRGVPEQFF.

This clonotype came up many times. This CDR3 is CASSWGGGGNEQFF. In DNA, the CDR3 is TGCGCCAGCAGCTGGGGAGGCGGTGGGAATGAGCAGTTCTTC. The gene calls are TRBV5-1 and TRBJ2-1; D is possibly TRBD2 (6 bases). Trimming left V 3 bases short and J 7 bases short, with 14 bases between. Germline CDR1 and CDR2: SGHRS and YFSETQ. The CDR3 is made up of 14 amino acids.

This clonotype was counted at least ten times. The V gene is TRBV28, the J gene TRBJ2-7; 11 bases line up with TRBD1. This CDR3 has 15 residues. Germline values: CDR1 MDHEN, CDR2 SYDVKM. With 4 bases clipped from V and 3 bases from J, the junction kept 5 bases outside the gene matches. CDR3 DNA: TGTGCCAGCAGTTCCCGGGACAGGGGGGACTACGAGCAGTACTTC. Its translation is CASSSRDRGDYEQYF. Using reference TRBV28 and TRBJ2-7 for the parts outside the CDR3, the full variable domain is DVKVTQSSRYLVKRTGEKVFLECVQDMDHENMFWYRQDPGLGLRLIYFSYDVKMKEKGDIPEGYSVSREKKERFSLILESASTNQTSMYLCASSSRDRGDYEQYFGPGTRLTVT.

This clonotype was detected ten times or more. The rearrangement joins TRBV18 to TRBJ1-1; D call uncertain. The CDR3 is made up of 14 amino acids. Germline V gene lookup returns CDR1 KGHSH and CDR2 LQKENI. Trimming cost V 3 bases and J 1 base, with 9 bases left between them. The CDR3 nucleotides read TGTGCCAGCTCACCCCTGGGAACGAACACTGAAGCTTTCTTT. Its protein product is CASSPLGTNTEAFF.

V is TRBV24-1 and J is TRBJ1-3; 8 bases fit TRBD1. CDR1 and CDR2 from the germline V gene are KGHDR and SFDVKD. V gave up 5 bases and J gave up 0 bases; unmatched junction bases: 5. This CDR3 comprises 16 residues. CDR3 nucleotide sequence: TGTGCCACCAGTGGAGGGGACAGGAGCTCTGGAAACACCATATATTTT. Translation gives CATSGGDRSSGNTIYF.

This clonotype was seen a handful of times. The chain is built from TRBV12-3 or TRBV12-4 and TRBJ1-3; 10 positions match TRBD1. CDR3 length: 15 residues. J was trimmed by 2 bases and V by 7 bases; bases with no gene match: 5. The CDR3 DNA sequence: TGTGCCAGCACCAAAGGGACAGGGGCTGGAAACACCATATATTTT. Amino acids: CASTKGTGAGNTIYF.

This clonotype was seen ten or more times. The DNA of the CDR3 is TGTGCCAGCAGTGAATTGGAGACCCAGTACTTC. This gives the protein CASSELETQYF. The chain uses TRBV6-1 and TRBJ2-5; D gene uncertain. V shed 2 bases and J shed 5 bases, with 3 bases lying between them. Germline assignment: CDR1 MNHNS and CDR2 SASEGT. The length of the CDR3 is 11 residues.

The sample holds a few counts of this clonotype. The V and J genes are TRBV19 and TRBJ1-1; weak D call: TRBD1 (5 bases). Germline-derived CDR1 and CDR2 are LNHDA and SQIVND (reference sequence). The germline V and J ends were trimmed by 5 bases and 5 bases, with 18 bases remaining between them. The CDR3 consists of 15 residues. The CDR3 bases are TGTGCCAGTAGTCTTACAGGTACCCCCTGGACTGAAGCTTTCTTT. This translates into CASSLTGTPWTEAFF.

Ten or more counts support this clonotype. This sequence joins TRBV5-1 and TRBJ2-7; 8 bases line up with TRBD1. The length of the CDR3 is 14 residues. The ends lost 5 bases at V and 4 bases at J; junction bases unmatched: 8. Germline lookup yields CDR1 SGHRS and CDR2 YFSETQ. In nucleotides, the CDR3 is TGCGCCAGCAGTGGGGCAGGGGGCGCGTACGAGCAGTACTTC. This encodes CASSGAGGAYEQYF.

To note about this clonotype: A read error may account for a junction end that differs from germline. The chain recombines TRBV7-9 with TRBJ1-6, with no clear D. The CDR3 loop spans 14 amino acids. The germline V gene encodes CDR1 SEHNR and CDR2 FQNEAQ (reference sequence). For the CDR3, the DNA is TGTACCAGCAGCTTAGACGGAGACGGATCACCCCTCCACTTT. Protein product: CTSSLDGDGSPLHF.